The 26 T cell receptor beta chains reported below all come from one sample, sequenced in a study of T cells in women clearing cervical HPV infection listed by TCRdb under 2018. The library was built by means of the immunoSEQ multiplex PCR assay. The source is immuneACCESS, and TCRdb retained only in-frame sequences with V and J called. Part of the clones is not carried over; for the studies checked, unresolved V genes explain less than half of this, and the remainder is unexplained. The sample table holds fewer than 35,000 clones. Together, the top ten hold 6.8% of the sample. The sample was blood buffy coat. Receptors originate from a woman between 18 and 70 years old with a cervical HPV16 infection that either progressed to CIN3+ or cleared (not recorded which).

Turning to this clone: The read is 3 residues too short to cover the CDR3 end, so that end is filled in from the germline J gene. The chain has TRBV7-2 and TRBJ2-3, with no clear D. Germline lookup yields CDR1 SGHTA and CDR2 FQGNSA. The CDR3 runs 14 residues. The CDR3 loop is CASSLFPVQETQYF. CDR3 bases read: TGTGCCAGCAGCTTATTTCCGGTCCAAGAGACG.

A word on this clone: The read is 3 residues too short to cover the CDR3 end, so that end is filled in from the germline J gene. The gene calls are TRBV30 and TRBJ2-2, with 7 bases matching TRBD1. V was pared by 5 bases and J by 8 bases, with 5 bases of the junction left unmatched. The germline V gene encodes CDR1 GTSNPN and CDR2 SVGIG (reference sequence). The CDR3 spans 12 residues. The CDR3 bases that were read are TGTGCCTGGGACAGGGTGTGGGGGGAG. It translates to CAWDRVWGE. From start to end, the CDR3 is CAWDRVWGELFF.

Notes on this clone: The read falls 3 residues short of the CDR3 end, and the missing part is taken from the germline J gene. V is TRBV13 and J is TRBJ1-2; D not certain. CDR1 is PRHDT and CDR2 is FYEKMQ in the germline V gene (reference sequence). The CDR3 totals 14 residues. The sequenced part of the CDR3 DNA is TGTGCCAGCAGCCCGAGGACTAGCTCTGAGACC. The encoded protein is CASSPRTSSET. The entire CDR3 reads CASSPRTSSETYTF. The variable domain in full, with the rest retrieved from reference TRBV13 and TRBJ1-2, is AAGVIQSPRHLIKEKRETATLKCYPIPRHDTVYWYQQGPGQDPQFLISFYEKMQSDKGSIPDRFSAQQFSDYHSELNMSSLELGDSALYFCASSPRTSSETYTFGSGTRLTVV.

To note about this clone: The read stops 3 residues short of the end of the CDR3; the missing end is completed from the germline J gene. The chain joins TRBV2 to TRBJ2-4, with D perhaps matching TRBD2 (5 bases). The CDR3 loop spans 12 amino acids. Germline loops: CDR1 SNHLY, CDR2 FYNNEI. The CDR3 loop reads CASKPSYETQYF. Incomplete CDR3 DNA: TGTGCCAGCAAACCTAGCTACGAGACT.

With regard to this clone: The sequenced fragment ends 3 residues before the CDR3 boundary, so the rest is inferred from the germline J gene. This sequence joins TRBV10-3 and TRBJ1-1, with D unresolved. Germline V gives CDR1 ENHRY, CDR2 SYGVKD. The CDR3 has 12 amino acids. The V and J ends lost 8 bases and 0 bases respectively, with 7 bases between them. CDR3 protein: CAISAMNTEAFF. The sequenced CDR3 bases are TGTGCCATCTCTGCGATGAACACTGAA.

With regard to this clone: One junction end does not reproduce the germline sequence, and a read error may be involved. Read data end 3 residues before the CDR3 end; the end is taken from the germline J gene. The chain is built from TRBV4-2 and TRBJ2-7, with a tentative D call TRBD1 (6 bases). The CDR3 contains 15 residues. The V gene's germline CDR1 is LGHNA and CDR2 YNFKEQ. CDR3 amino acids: CASSQGRTVPYEQYF. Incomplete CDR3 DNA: TGCGCCAGCAGCCAAGGGCGGACAGTGCCCTACGAG.

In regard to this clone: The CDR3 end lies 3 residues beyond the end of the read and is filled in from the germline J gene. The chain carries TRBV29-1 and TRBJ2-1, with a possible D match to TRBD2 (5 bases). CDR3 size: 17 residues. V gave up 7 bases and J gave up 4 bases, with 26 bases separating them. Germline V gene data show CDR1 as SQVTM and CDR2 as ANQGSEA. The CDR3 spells CSAVLVGPGVVYNEQFF. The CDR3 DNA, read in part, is TGCAGCGCGGTACTAGTCGGGCCTGGTGTGGTATACAATGAG.

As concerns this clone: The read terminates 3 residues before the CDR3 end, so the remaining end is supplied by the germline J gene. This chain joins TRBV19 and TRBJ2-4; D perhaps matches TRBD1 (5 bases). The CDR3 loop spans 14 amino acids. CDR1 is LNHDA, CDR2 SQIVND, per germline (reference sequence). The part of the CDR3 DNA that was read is TGTGCCAGTAGCCGGACACTCACTAACTATGGT. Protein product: CASSRTLTNYG. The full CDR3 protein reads CASSRTLTNYGQYF.

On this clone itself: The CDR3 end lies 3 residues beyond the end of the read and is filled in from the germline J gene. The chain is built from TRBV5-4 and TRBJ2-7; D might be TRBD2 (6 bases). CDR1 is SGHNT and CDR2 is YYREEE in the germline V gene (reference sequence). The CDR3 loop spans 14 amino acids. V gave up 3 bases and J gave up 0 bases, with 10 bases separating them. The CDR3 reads CASSSMTSSYEQYF. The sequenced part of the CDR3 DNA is TGTGCCAGCAGCTCAATGACTAGCTCCTACGAG.

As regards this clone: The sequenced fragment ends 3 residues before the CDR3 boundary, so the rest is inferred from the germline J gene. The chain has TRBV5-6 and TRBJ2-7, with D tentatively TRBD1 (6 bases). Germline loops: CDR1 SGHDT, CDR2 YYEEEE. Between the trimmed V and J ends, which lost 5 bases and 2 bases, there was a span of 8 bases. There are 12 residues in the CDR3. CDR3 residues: CASRGATYEQYF. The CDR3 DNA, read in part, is TGTGCCAGCAGGGGGGCGACCTACGAG.

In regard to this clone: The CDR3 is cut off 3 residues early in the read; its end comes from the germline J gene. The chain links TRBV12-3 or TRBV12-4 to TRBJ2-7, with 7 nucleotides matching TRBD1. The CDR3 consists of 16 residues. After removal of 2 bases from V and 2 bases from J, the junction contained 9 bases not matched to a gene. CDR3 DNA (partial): TGTGCCAGCAGTTTAAGTCTTGACAGGGACCCCTACGAG. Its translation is CASSLSLDRDPYE. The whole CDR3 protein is CASSLSLDRDPYEQYF.

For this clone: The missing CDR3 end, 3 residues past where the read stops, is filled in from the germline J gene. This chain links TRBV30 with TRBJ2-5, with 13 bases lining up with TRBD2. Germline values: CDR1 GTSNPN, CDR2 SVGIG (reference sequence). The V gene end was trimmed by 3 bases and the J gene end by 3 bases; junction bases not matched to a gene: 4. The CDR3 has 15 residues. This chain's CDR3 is CAWSQGTSGKETQYF. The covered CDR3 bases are TGTGCCTGGAGCCAAGGGACTAGCGGGAAAGAGACC.

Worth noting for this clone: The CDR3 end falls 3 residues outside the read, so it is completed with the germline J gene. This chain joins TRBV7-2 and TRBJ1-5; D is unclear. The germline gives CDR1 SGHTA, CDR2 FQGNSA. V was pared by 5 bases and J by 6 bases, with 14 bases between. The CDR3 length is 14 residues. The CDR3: CASSQTAGGQPQHF. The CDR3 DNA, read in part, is TGTGCCAGCAGCCAAACGGCGGGTGGTCAGCCC. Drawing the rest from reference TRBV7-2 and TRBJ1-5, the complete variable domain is GAGVSQSPSNKVTEKGKDVELRCDPISGHTALYWYRQSLGQGLEFLIYFQGNSAPDKSGLPSDRFSAERTGGSVSTLTIQRTQQEDSAVYLCASSQTAGGQPQHFGDGTRLSIL.

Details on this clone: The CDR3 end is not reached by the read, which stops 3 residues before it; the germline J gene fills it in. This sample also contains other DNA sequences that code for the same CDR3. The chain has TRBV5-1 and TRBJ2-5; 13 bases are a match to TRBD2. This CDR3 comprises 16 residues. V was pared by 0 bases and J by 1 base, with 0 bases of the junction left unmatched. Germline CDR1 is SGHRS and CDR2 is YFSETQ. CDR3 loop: CASSLGLAGGQETQYF. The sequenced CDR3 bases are TGCGCCAGCAGCTTGGGACTAGCGGGGGGCCAAGAGACC.

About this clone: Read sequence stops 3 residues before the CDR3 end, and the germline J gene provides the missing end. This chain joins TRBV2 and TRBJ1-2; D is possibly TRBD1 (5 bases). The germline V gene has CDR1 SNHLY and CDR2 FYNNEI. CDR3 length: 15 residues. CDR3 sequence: CASSPGVRAKNIYTF. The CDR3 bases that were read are TGTGCCAGCAGTCCGGGGGTTCGGGCCAAAAACATC.

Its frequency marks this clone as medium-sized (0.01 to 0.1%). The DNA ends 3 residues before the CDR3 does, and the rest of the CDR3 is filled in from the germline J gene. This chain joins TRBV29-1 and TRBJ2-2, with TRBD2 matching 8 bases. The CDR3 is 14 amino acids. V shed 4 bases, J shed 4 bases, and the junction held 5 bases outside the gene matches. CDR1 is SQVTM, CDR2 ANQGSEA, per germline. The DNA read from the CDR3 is TGCAGCGTTGTACGGGGGGGCCCCACCGGGGAG. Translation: CSVVRGGPTGE. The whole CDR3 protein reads CSVVRGGPTGELFF.

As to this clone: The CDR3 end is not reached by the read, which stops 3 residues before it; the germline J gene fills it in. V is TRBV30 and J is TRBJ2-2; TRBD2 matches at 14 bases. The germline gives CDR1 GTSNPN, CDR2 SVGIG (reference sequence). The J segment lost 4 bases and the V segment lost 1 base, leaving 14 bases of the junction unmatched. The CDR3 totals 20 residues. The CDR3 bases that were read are TGTGCCTGGAGTGATCTGGGACTAGCGGGAGCGGGAGGTAGCACCGGGGAG. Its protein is CAWSDLGLAGAGGSTGE. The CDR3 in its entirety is CAWSDLGLAGAGGSTGELFF.

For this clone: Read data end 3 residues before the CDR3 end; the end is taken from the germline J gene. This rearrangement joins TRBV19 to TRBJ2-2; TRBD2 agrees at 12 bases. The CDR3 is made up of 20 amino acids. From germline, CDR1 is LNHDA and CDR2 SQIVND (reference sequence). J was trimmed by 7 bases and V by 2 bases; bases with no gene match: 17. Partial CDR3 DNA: TGTGCCAGTAGTATAATTTCCCTAGCGGGGGGGCCAGGTCGTGTCGGGGAG. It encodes CASSIISLAGGPGRVGE. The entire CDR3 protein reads CASSIISLAGGPGRVGELFF.

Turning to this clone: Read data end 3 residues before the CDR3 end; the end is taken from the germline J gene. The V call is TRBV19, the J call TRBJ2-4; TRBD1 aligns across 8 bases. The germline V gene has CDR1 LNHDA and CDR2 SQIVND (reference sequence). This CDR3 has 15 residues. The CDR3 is CASSISGTGTHGQYF. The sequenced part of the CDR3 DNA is TGTGCCAGTAGTATATCTGGGACAGGCACCCATGGT.

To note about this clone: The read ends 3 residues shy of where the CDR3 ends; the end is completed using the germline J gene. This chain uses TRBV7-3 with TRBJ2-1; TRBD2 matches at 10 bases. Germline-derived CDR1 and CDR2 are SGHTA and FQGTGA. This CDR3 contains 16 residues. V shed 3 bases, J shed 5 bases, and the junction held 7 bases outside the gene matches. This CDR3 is CASSLVSGGLNNEQFF. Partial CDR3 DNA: TGTGCCAGCAGCTTGGTTAGCGGGGGGCTTAACAATGAG.

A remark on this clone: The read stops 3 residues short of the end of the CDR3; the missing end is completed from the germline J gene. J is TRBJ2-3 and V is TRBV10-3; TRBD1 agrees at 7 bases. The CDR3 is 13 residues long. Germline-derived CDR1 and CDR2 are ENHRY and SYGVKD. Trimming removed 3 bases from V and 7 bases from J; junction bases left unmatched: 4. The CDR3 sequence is CAISERTGYTQYF. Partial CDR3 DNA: TGTGCCATCAGTGAACGGACAGGTTATACG.

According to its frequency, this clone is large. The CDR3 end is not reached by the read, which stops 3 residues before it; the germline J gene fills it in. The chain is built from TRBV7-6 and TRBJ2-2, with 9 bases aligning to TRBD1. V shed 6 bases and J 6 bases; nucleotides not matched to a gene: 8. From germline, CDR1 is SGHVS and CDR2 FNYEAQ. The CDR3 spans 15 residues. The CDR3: CASRSGQGYAGELFF. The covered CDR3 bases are TGTGCCAGCAGGTCCGGACAGGGGTACGCCGGGGAG.

CDR3 DNA (partial): TGTGCCAGCAGCTTGCGCCAGGGGGCGTACGAG. Translation: CASSLRQGAYE. The entire CDR3 protein is CASSLRQGAYEQYF. The J gene is TRBJ2-7, the V gene TRBV7-6, with TRBD1 matching 8 bases. The DNA ends 3 residues before the CDR3 does, and the rest of the CDR3 is filled in from the germline J gene. V trimming: 3 bases; J trimming: 4 bases; junction bases outside the gene matches: 5. Germline CDR1 and CDR2: SGHVS and FNYEAQ. This CDR3 has 14 amino acids.

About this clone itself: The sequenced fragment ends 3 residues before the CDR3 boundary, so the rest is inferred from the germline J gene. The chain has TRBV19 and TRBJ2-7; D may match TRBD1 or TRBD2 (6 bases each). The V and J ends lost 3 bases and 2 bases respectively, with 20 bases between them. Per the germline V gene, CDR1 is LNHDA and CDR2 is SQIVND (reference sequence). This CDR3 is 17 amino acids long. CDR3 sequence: CASSMRPQGGPTYEQYF. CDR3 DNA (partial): TGTGCCAGTAGTATGCGCCCACAGGGAGGCCCAACCTACGAG.

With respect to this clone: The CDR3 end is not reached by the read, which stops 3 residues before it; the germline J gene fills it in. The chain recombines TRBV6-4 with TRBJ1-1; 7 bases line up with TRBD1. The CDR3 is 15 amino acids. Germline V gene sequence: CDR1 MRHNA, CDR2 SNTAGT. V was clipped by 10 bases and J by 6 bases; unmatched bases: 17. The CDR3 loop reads CAIGQVAGDLAEAFF. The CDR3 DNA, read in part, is TGTGCCATAGGACAGGTCGCGGGCGACCTGGCTGAA.

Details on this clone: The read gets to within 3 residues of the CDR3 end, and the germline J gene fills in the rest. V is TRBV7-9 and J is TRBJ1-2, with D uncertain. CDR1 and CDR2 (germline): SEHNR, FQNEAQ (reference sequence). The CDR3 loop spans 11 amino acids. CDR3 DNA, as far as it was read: TGTGCCAGCGAGGCCGGTAGCATC. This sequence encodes CASEAGSI. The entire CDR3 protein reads CASEAGSIYTF.